This TCR beta chain originates from a study of Graves' ophthalmopathy and Graves' hyperthyroidism. Study-level findings and limits: Classification of ophthalmopathy versus stable hyperthyroidism by a 13-signature model yielded 85% to 90% sensitivity and around 81% specificity. Most thyroid-expanded clonotypes exceeding 0.001 frequency were also found in blood.

The table lists this clonotype with many counts. Its antigen is unknown. CDR3 size: 13 residues. CDR1 and CDR2 from the germline V gene are SGHVS and FQNEAQ. Trimming pared 2 bases from V and 1 base from J, leaving 5 bases between. Ophthalmopathy donors were characterized by moderate-to-severe activity, CAS of at least 3, NOSPECS of at least 4, and duration under 3 months. Using RNA transcripts, the TCR beta CDR3 regions were amplified. An opening RT-PCR round employed HTBI primers and preceded a second-round multiplex PCR. TCRdb ran MiXCR on the multiplex PCR reads and lists one entry per CDR3 protein. In the table there are approximately 700,000 distinct CDR3 sequences, roughly 40% of which are singletons.

The chain has TRBV7-8 and TRBJ2-5; D is unclear. The specimen was peripheral blood. The source is an adult man with Graves' ophthalmopathy. The CDR3 here is CASSLWVQETQYF. The CDR3 DNA reads TGTGCCAGCAGCTTATGGGTCCAAGAGACCCAGTACTTC.